Given below is one T cell receptor (beta chain) in context. What it binds is not known. The data belong to a study of T cell responses to AZD1222 COVID-19 vaccine. Whole-study findings and limits: At baseline, just 5 or 6 AZD1222 recipients tested seropositive. CD4 TCRs linked to vaccination spanned spike, dominating at 160-218 and 743-854. Regions left unmutated in variants are reportedly the target of nearly half of spike-specific TCRs.

CDR3 length equals 14 residues. V lost 0 bases, J lost 2 bases, and 6 bases lay in between. Germline assignment: CDR1 SGDLS and CDR2 YYNGEE. Data came from immunoSEQ multiplex PCR; TCRdb stores just in-frame clones and leaves some out. The profile covers about 110,000 clones, with roughly 84% appearing a single time and roughly 15% taken by the ten largest. The chain recombines TRBV9 with TRBJ1-3; D is perhaps TRBD1 (5 bases). The starting material was peripheral blood, obtained on day 0 of AZD1222 vaccination. The sequence was collected from an adult in good health. In nucleotides, the CDR3 is TGTGCCAGCAGCGTAGGGGGGGCTGGAAACACCATATATTTT. Translated, it gives CASSVGGAGNTIYF.